This TCR beta chain is from a study of T cell repertoires in cytomegalovirus infection (dated by TCRdb to between 2017 and 2020). As for the study more broadly: The peptide stimulations were aimed at well-studied HLA-B-restricted epitopes as well as recently identified HLA-C-restricted CMV epitopes, whose presentation resists viral immunomodulation. The HLA type of each donor mattered for the analysis, because public TCR beta signatures pointed to carriage of CMV infection along with the matching HLA type.

Data came from an Illumina HiSeq 1500. TCRdb itself trimmed the public reads at Q25 with fastp, ran MiXCR and retained productive beta chains. Identical CDR3 protein sequences are pooled into one entry, listed with their most common genes and DNA. In this sample the table shows about 830,000 distinct CDR3 sequences, around a third of which occur a single time. The top ten clones comprise 9.5% to 15% of the sample. This specimen's treatment or condition label, interpreted: in vitro stimulation with specific CMV peptide epitopes to enrich CMV-specific T cells. General findings and caveats noted by the study authors: In both this cohort and an independent roughly 350-donor cohort, the cumulative frequency of public TCR beta family members distinguished carriers of CMV infection plus the relevant HLA type. In the ex vivo response, HLA-C-restricted CMV-specific TCR beta clonotypes were dominant, and in two of eight donors the single most frequent clonotype came from this HLA-C-restricted group.

The CDR3 runs 15 amino acids, cysteine and phenylalanine included. Here the CDR3 DNA is all that survives: 45 bases in frame from base 1. Sequences SNHLY (CDR1) and FYNNEI (CDR2) are obtained from the germline V gene. V loses 6 bases at its end and J loses 4 bases; junction bases beyond the gene matches: 9. As concerns this clonotype: No cognate antigen has been identified for it. Base qualities were left out, and no much larger clone turns up one base away.

This clonotype originated in a human donor in good health (CMV status not recorded). Some clones in this sample may be carry-over from other donors' samples. The sequencing used cultured CD8+ T cells from PBMCs, collected from culture after CMV antigen stimulation. Here the chain combines TRBV2 and TRBJ1-5, with TRBD1 identical over 7 junction bases. The CDR3 sequence is CASRFGQGVNQPQHF. At the DNA level, the sequence is TGTGCCAGCAGATTCGGGCAGGGGGTAAATCAGCCCCAGCATTTT. Where the CDR3 stops, the reference TRBV2 and TRBJ1-5 genes take over; the full variable domain is EPEVTQTPSHQVTQMGQEVILRCVPISNHLYFYWYRQILGQKVEFLVSFYNNEISEKSEIFDDQFSVERPDGSNFTLKIRSTKLEDSAMYFCASRFGQGVNQPQHFGDGTRLSIL.